This entry features one TCR beta chain sequence. Its target is unknown. This CDR3 is 16 amino acids long. CDR1 LGHNA and CDR2 YNFKEQ come from the germline V gene. Trimming removed 0 bases at V and 4 bases at J, with 15 bases between. This sample is part of a study of T cell responses to AZD1222 COVID-19 vaccine. Whole-study results and caveats: Across spike, vaccine-associated CD4 TCRs were found, dominant at 160-218 and 743-854. Repertoire samples came only from after the peak T cell response. Females made up more of the donors, who were largely white British, and clonal diversity may have come out too low.

The repertoire was sequenced with immunoSEQ multiplex PCR; TCRdb's copy has only in-frame clones and lacks some. In the table there are 160,000 or so clones, under 95% of which are singletons. The source material was peripheral blood, sampled on day 0 of MenACWY control vaccination. This chain uses TRBV4-2 with TRBJ1-2; D is uncertain. The clonotype originates from an adult in good health. The CDR3 coding sequence is TGTGCCAGCAGCCAAGATCTGGCGGACTATAGCTATGGCTACACCTTC. Translation: CASSQDLADYSYGYTF.